Listed below are T cell receptor beta chains from one sample, sequenced in a study of blood T cell repertoires in COVID-19. Here immunoSEQ multiplex PCR was the method, and the copy in TCRdb shows in-frame clones only, minus some. Found here are about 85,000 clones, around nine tenths of them singletons; the top ten hold 4% to 5.5%. The specimen sequenced was peripheral blood. Receptors were obtained from an elderly woman with acute or convalescent COVID-19. Both conserved end residues are part of each CDR3. The D gene is left open where the match is weak. Size values are once, few and many counts, or a class for expanded clones, and some rows have none.

size: few
V: TRBV12-3/TRBV12-4
J: TRBJ2-1
D: TRBD2
DNA: TGTGCCAGCGGGACTAGCGGCTGGAATGAGCAGTTCTTC
CDR3: CASGTSGWNEQFF

size: .
V: TRBV7-9
J: TRBJ1-5
D: TRBD1
DNA: TGTGCCAGCAGCTTAGATGGACAGGGTTGGAGCAATCAGCCCCAGCATTTT
CDR3: CASSLDGQGWSNQPQHF

size: .
V: TRBV14
J: TRBJ2-7
D: TRBD1
DNA: TGTGCCAGCAGCCAAGTAGGGACAGGGAGGGACGAGCAGTACTTC
CDR3: CASSQVGTGRDEQYF

size: .
V: TRBV10-1
J: TRBJ2-7
D: TRBD1
DNA: TGCGCCAGCATCGCCGGGACAGGCCGGGACGAGCAGTACTTC
CDR3: CASIAGTGRDEQYF

size: .
V: TRBV5-6
J: TRBJ2-3
D: TRBD1
DNA: TGTGCCAGCAGCACGCGTACAGGGGGACGGGCAGATACGCAGTATTTT
CDR3: CASSTRTGGRADTQYF

size: once
V: TRBV12-5
J: TRBJ1-1
D: .
DNA: TGTGCTAGTGGGGCCAGAAAAGAAGCTTTCTTT
CDR3: CASGARKEAFF

size: .
V: TRBV7-6
J: TRBJ2-2
D: .
DNA: TGTGCCAGCAGCCTTACGGGGGGCGACGGGGAGCTGTTTTTT
CDR3: CASSLTGGDGELFF

size: .
V: TRBV5-4
J: TRBJ2-7
D: .
DNA: TGTGCCAGCAGCTTGGGTGGGGCCTCCTACGAGCAGTACTTC
CDR3: CASSLGGASYEQYF

size: .
V: TRBV6-5
J: TRBJ2-7
D: TRBD1
DNA: TGTGCCAGCAGAATGGGACAGGGGGCGTTCGAGCAGTACTTC
CDR3: CASRMGQGAFEQYF

size: .
V: TRBV7-2
J: TRBJ2-1
D: TRBD2
DNA: TGTGCCAGCAGCTTGGAGCGGGGTTCCTACAATGAGCAGTTCTTC
CDR3: CASSLERGSYNEQFF

size: .
V: TRBV10-3
J: TRBJ2-7
D: .
DNA: TGTGCCATCAGTGAACTGTCTACCTACGAGCAGTACTTC
CDR3: CAISELSTYEQYF

size: .
V: TRBV18
J: TRBJ1-5
D: .
DNA: TGTGCCAGCTCACCAAACACGGGGAGGGATCAGCCCCAGCATTTT
CDR3: CASSPNTGRDQPQHF

size: .
V: TRBV7-9
J: TRBJ2-3
D: TRBD2
DNA: TGTGCCAGCAGCTCTCGGACTAGCTCGGTTACGCAGTATTTT
CDR3: CASSSRTSSVTQYF

size: .
V: TRBV3-1/TRBV3-2
J: TRBJ2-1
D: .
DNA: TGTGCCAGCAGCCGGTTGGGACAAAATGAGCAGTTCTTC
CDR3: CASSRLGQNEQFF

size: .
V: TRBV27
J: TRBJ2-2
D: .
DNA: TGTGCCAGCAGTTTACTAGGGGAGCTGTTTTTT
CDR3: CASSLLGELFF

size: .
V: TRBV4-3
J: TRBJ1-3
D: .
DNA: TGCGCCAGCAGCCAAAATTACAAAAGAAACACCATATATTTT
CDR3: CASSQNYKRNTIYF